These T cell receptor beta chains were read from a single sample in a study. In TCRdb, the 5' RACE reads were re-called with MiXCR into one record per CDR3 protein. Here the sample spans some 44,000 distinct CDR3 sequences, approximately 30% being singletons. The sequenced sample was tumor-infiltrating memory CD4+ T cells sorted from the breast tumor. These receptors all stem from a female donor with breast cancer. CDR3s include the opening cysteine and the closing phenylalanine or tryptophan. The order of the fields is J gene, V gene, clone size, D gene, CDR3 protein. The D gene is left open where the match is weak. Size values are once, few and many counts, or a class for expanded clones, and some rows have none.

TRBJ2-3	TRBV12-3/TRBV12-4	-	-	CASTPLITDTQYF
TRBJ1-1	TRBV3-1	-	-	CASSPKQQNTEAFF
TRBJ2-5	TRBV7-3	-	TRBD1	CASSLRGQRETQYF
TRBJ2-4	TRBV7-6	few	TRBD1	CASSGDRESKNIQYF
TRBJ1-1	TRBV7-9	many	-	CASSLTEGTEAFF
TRBJ2-3	TRBV12-3/TRBV12-4	few	TRBD1	CASSLPGTGTDTQYF
TRBJ2-5	TRBV5-1	few	-	CASSPTSQAAQETQYF
TRBJ1-3	TRBV29-1	-	TRBD1	CSVGQGYGNTIYF
TRBJ2-5	TRBV7-9	few	-	CASSFYETQYF
TRBJ2-2	TRBV12-3/TRBV12-4	-	-	CASSDRKLGGVGELFF
TRBJ1-2	TRBV6-5	few	-	CASSPLGPGGYTF
TRBJ1-4	TRBV6-5	few	TRBD1	CASSPTGTSEKLFF
TRBJ2-2	TRBV3-1	-	TRBD1	CASSDQGAGELFF
TRBJ1-4	TRBV18	-	-	CASSPEGTNEKLFF
TRBJ1-6	TRBV20-1	-	-	CSASDGGSYNSPLHF
TRBJ2-1	TRBV4-1	many	-	CASSQEFTRNNEQFF
TRBJ2-1	TRBV7-9	few	TRBD2	CASSLRTGGALEFF
TRBJ2-3	TRBV20-1	-	TRBD2	CSAHLAGGQTGGLDTQYF
TRBJ2-7	TRBV4-1	-	-	CASSGTQVYEQYF